This T cell receptor (beta chain) was sequenced during a study of T-cell reconstitution after alpha-beta-depleted transplantation in children. Trimming removed 4 bases from V and 3 bases from J; junction bases left unmatched: 10. This CDR3 contains 15 residues. Germline V gives CDR1 SGHRS, CDR2 YFSETQ. A TCRbeta library incorporating unique molecular identifiers was prepared. One entry per CDR3 protein, called by TCRdb with MiXCR from the PCR reads. The sample lists a few hundred thousand distinct CDR3 sequences; 10% were seen once. The sequence came from a human donor who donated a stem cell graft to a child with acute lymphoblastic leukemia. The genes are TRBV5-1 and TRBJ2-7; 7 bases are shared with TRBD1. The sample here was PBMCs from the stem cell graft donor, taken from the stem cell graft. This CDR3 reads CASSHETGFSYEQYF. The CDR3 DNA is TGCGCCAGCAGCCACGAGACAGGGTTCAGCTACGAGCAGTACTTC.